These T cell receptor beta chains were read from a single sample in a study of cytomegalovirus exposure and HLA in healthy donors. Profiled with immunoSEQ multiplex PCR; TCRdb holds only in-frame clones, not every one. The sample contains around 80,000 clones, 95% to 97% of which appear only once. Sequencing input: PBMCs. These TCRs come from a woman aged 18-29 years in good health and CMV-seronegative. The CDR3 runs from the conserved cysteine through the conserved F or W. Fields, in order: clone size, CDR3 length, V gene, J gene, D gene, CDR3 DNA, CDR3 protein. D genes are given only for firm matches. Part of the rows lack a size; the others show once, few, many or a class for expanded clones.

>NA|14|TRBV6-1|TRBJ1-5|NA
TGTGCCAGCGGATCCGGGGACATGAGTCAGCCCCAGCATTTT
CASGSGDMSQPQHF
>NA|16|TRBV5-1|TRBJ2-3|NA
TGCGCCAGCAGCATGGGACAGATCTGGGGGGCAGATACGCAGTATTTT
CASSMGQIWGADTQYF
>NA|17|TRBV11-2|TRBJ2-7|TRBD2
TGTGCCAGCAGCTTGCAATTTGGCGGACTAGCGGTCTACGAGCAGTACTTC
CASSLQFGGLAVYEQYF
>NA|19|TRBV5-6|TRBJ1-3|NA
TGTGCCAGCAGCTTTCGGTATTGGGGCCGACAAAATACTGGAAACACCATATATTTT
CASSFRYWGRQNTGNTIYF
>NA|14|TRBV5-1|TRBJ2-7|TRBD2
TGCGCCAGCAGCTATGGACTAGCGGGAGATGGGGAGTACTTC
CASSYGLAGDGEYF
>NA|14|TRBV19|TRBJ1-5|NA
TGTGCCAGTGCCCAGGGGTCGGGCAATCAGCCCCAGCATTTT
CASAQGSGNQPQHF
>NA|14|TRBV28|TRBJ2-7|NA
TGTGCCAGCAGTTTTCGTTACAGGGACGCCGAGCAGTACTTC
CASSFRYRDAEQYF
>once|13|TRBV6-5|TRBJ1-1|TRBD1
TGTGCCAGCAGTTACGGGACAGCCACTGAAGCTTTCTTT
CASSYGTATEAFF
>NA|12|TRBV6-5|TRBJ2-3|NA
TGTGCCAGCAGTCCCGGGACAGATACGCAGTATTTT
CASSPGTDTQYF
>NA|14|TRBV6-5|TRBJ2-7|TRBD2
TGTGCCAGCAGTGAAATTACTAGCGGGTACGAGCAGTACTTC
CASSEITSGYEQYF
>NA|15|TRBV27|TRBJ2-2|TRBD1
TGTGCCAGCAGTCTACAGGGGGTGGCCACCGGGGAGCTGTTTTTT
CASSLQGVATGELFF
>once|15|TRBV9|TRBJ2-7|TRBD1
TGTGCCAGCAGCGCGGGGACAGCTATGACCTACGAGCAGTACTTC
CASSAGTAMTYEQYF
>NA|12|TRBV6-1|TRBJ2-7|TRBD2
TGTGCCAGCACGCCGCGGGGGGACGAGCAGTACTTC
CASTPRGDEQYF
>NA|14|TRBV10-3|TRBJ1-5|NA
TGTGCCATCAGTGACCCGACTAAAAATCAGCCCCAGCATTTT
CAISDPTKNQPQHF
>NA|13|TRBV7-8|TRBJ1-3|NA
TGTGCCAGCAGCATTCCTTACGGGAACACCATATATTTT
CASSIPYGNTIYF
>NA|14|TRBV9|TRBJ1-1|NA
TGTGCCAGCAGCGTACAGGGGTCGAACACTGAAGCTTTCTTT
CASSVQGSNTEAFF